This T cell receptor beta chain was found in a study of PD-1 blockade in classical Hodgkin lymphoma. All trial patients relapsed after autologous stem cell transplantation. When best responses were assessed, they were complete response, partial response or progressive disease. The germline V and J ends were trimmed by 0 bases and 6 bases, with 11 bases remaining between them. The germline CDR1 and CDR2 sequences are MNHNS and SASEGT. The CDR3 totals 15 residues. Some clones are missing from TCRdb's copy, which holds only in-frame ones; the method was immunoSEQ multiplex PCR. The sample has 15,000 to 20,000 clones, around 75% seen once.

This chain connects TRBV6-1 to TRBJ1-4, with D perhaps TRBD1 (5 bases). Sample: peripheral blood mononuclear cells (PBMCs), taken at baseline. This receptor was obtained from a human donor with classical Hodgkin lymphoma. The DNA of the CDR3 is TGTGCCAGCAGTGAAGCATGGGGGACGGATGAAAAACTGTTTTTT. Protein: CASSEAWGTDEKLFF.